The 11 T cell receptor beta chains below all came from one sample that was sequenced in a study of blood T cell repertoires in COVID-19. Sequencing was performed with immunoSEQ multiplex PCR; in TCRdb, only in-frame clones are kept and a portion is missing. The sample shows 490,000 or so clones, 70% to 90% of them seen only once. What was sequenced was PBMCs or T cells enriched from blood (not recorded which). All receptors derive from a woman aged 60-70 years who had recovered from COVID-19.

V usage is TRBV5-1 and J usage is TRBJ2-1; 9 bases agree with TRBD1. Germline V gene sequence: CDR1 SGHRS, CDR2 YFSETQ. CDR3 length: 15 residues. The junction had 11 bases not matched to a gene; V was cut back by 5 bases and J by 8 bases. The CDR3 spells CASSFTGGAWDEQFF. In DNA, the CDR3 is TGCGCCAGCAGTTTTACAGGGGGCGCCTGGGATGAGCAGTTCTTC.

The chain has TRBV15 and TRBJ1-1, with a possible D match to TRBD1 (5 bases). Germline loops: CDR1 LNHNV, CDR2 YYDKDF (reference sequence). Trimming cost V 2 bases and J 9 bases, with 13 bases left between them. The length of the CDR3 is 13 residues. The CDR3, as DNA: TGTGCCACCAGCAGACAGGCGGGGGGAAAAGCTTTCTTT. Translated: CATSRQAGGKAFF.

The CDR3 DNA follows: TGTGCCAGCTCACCAAGCCCTAACTCTGGAAACACCATATATTTT. Amino acid sequence: CASSPSPNSGNTIYF. This chain joins TRBV18 and TRBJ1-3; D uncertain. There are 15 residues in the CDR3. V lost 2 bases, J lost 0 bases, and 8 bases lay in between. CDR1 KGHSH and CDR2 LQKENI come from the germline V gene.

This clone was recorded once. V is TRBV6-5 and J is TRBJ1-1; TRBD1 matches 8 bases. CDR1 and CDR2 (germline): MNHEY, SVGAGI. V was pared by 7 bases and J by 5 bases, with 12 bases of the junction left unmatched. This CDR3 has 15 residues. CDR3 in DNA: TGTGCCAGCACCTCAGGGGGCGCGGGGAAGACTGAAGCTTTCTTT. This encodes CASTSGGAGKTEAFF.

V and J are TRBV27 and TRBJ1-1, with D tentatively TRBD1 (6 bases). Germline CDR1 and CDR2: MNHEY and SMNVEV (reference sequence). The CDR3 sequence is 14 residues long. Trimming shortened V by 6 bases and J by 2 bases, and 13 bases separated the two germline ends. The CDR3 spells CASRTGTYNTEAFF. DNA for the CDR3: TGTGCCAGCAGGACCGGGACATATAACACTGAAGCTTTCTTT.

This rearrangement joins TRBV23-1 to TRBJ1-1; the match to TRBD1 covers 12 bases. TRBV23-1 is known as an ORF, though its function is uncertain. CDR3 size: 15 residues. Trimming removed 6 bases from V and 3 bases from J; junction bases left unmatched: 5. In DNA form, the CDR3 reads TGCGCCAGCAGCCCGGGACAGGGGGCGGACACTGAAGCTTTCTTT. This translates into CASSPGQGADTEAFF.

The chain carries TRBV30 and TRBJ1-1; D is ambiguous. The germline V gene has CDR1 GTSNPN and CDR2 SVGIG (reference sequence). The CDR3 covers 13 residues. V dropped 0 bases and J dropped 1 base, with 6 bases sitting between them. This CDR3 is CAWSVRGNTEAFF. CDR3 bases: TGTGCCTGGAGTGTACGAGGGAACACTGAAGCTTTCTTT.

The chain joins TRBV25-1 to TRBJ1-1; the D gene is possibly TRBD1 (6 bases). Germline V gene sequence: CDR1 MGHDK, CDR2 SYGVNS. Between the trimmed V and J ends, which lost 2 bases and 3 bases, there was a span of 10 bases. This CDR3 is built from 14 residues. DNA of the CDR3: TGTGCCAGCAGTGAAGGCACAGGGTACACTGAAGCTTTCTTT. Its protein product is CASSEGTGYTEAFF. The whole variable domain, remainder taken from reference TRBV25-1 and TRBJ1-1, is EADIYQTPRYLVIGTGKKITLECSQTMGHDKMYWYQQDPGMELHLIHYSYGVNSTEKGDLSSESTVSRIRTEHFPLTLESARPSHTSQYLCASSEGTGYTEAFFGQGTRLTVV.

V usage is TRBV3-1 (or the pseudogene TRBV3-2) and J usage is TRBJ2-7; tentatively, D is TRBD1 (6 bases). CDR1 is LGHDT, CDR2 YNNKEL, per germline (reference sequence). CDR3 length: 13 residues. Between the trimmed V and J ends, which lost 1 base and 3 bases, there was a span of 7 bases. CDR3 amino acids: CASSQGTDYEQYV. CDR3 nucleotides: TGTGCCAGCAGCCAAGGGACAGACTACGAGCAGTACGTC.

V usage is TRBV11-2 and J usage is TRBJ1-6, with D hard to call. The V end lost 0 bases, the J end lost 9 bases, and 12 bases lay between the germline ends. Per the germline V gene, CDR1 is SGHAT and CDR2 is FQNNGV. CDR3 length equals 15 residues. CDR3 sequence: CASSLDMAAISPLHF. In nucleotides, the CDR3 is TGTGCCAGCAGCTTAGACATGGCGGCGATTTCACCCCTCCACTTT. The complete variable domain, with remaining parts taken from reference TRBV11-2 and TRBJ1-6, reads EAGVAQSPRYKIIEKRQSVAFWCNPISGHATLYWYQQILGQGPKLLIQFQNNGVVDDSQLPKDRFSAERLKGVDSTLKIQPAKLEDSAVYLCASSLDMAAISPLHFGNGTRLTVT.

V gene TRBV2 combines with J gene TRBJ1-2; D is undetermined. V lost 5 bases and J 0 bases, leaving 10 bases between the germline ends. Germline V CDR1 and CDR2: SNHLY, FYNNEI. There are 14 residues in the CDR3. The CDR3 here is CASSPMTPNYGYTF. CDR3 DNA: TGTGCCAGCAGTCCTATGACACCTAACTATGGCTACACCTTC.